This entry lists 15 T cell receptor beta chains sequenced from one sample in a study of T cells in localized non-small cell lung cancer. Some clones are missing from TCRdb's copy, which holds only in-frame ones; the method was immunoSEQ multiplex PCR. The sample lists 20,000 to 30,000 clones, 92% occurring once. Sequenced material: peripheral blood, taken before any cancer treatment. Receptors were obtained from a woman aged 40-70 years with stage I lung adenocarcinoma.

The chain is built from TRBV27 and TRBJ2-7; 9 nucleotides match TRBD1. CDR3 size: 14 residues. Germline CDR1 MNHEY, CDR2 SMNVEV (reference sequence). Trimming cost V 6 bases and J 3 bases; bases outside gene matches: 6. Written as DNA, the CDR3 is TGTGCCAGCAGGAGGACGGGACAGGGCTACGAGCAGTACTTC. Translated, it gives CASRRTGQGYEQYF.

The rearrangement uses TRBV2 and TRBJ2-1; 10 bases agree with TRBD1. Losses at the gene ends were 5 bases for V and 8 bases for J; bases not matched to a gene: 6. The CDR3 extends over 14 amino acids. Germline CDR1 and CDR2: SNHLY and FYNNEI. CDR3 sequence: CASSPGQGSDEQFF. The CDR3 DNA reads TGTGCCAGCAGTCCGGGACAGGGGAGTGATGAGCAGTTCTTC.

The chain uses TRBV2 and TRBJ2-7; a weak D match, TRBD1 (6 bases). V shed 5 bases and J shed 3 bases, with 11 bases lying between them. CDR3 length: 13 residues. Germline V gene lookup returns CDR1 SNHLY and CDR2 FYNNEI. The CDR3 loop is CASSLPGVYEQYF. As DNA, the CDR3 is TGTGCCAGCAGTTTACCAGGGGTCTACGAGCAGTACTTC.

This chain uses TRBV18 with TRBJ2-1, with D possibly TRBD2 on 7 matching bases. V was pared by 2 bases and J by 5 bases, with 19 bases between. The CDR3 covers 17 residues. Germline V CDR1 and CDR2: KGHSH, LQKENI. The CDR3 nucleotides read TGTGCCAGCTCACCAGCTAGCGGAGGGGGGTATAACAATGAGCAGTTCTTC. Translating it yields CASSPASGGGYNNEQFF.

The rearrangement uses TRBV9 and TRBJ2-7; 9 positions match TRBD2. This CDR3 has 14 residues. Germline V CDR1 and CDR2: SGDLS, YYNGEE. V shed 3 bases, J shed 6 bases, and the junction held 7 bases outside the gene matches. The DNA of the CDR3 is TGTGCCAGCAGCGAGGGGACTAGCAGGGGCGAGCAGTACTTC. Its translation is CASSEGTSRGEQYF. Looking up the rest from reference TRBV9 and TRBJ2-7 gives the full variable domain: DSGVTQTPKHLITATGQRVTLRCSPRSGDLSVYWYQQSLDQGLQFLIQYYNGEERAKGNILERFSAQQFPDLHSELNLSSLELGDSALYFCASSEGTSRGEQYFGPGTRLTVT.

The V call is TRBV28, the J call TRBJ1-4; D remains unclear. Looked up from germline, CDR1 is MDHEN and CDR2 is SYDVKM. Deletions cut 4 bases from V and 8 bases from J, with 11 bases between. The CDR3 length is 13 residues. The CDR3 nucleotides are TGTGCCAGCAGTTCGCCGTATAAAGAAAAACTGTTTTTT. Translation gives CASSSPYKEKLFF.

The V call is TRBV5-1, the J call TRBJ1-5; D remains ambiguous. Looked up from germline, CDR1 is SGHRS and CDR2 is YFSETQ. The CDR3 runs 16 residues. V was trimmed by 0 bases and J by 7 bases, leaving 17 bases between them. The CDR3 sequence: CASSLGSGEPGQPQHF. The DNA for the CDR3 is TGCGCCAGCAGCTTGGGGAGCGGAGAGCCCGGACAGCCCCAGCATTTT.

V and J are TRBV28 and TRBJ2-7; D might be TRBD2 (5 bases). The CDR3 contains 14 residues. Trimming stripped 7 bases from V and 0 bases from J, with 13 bases between. Germline lookup yields CDR1 MDHEN and CDR2 SYDVKM. The CDR3 loop reads CASKRGISSYEQYF. The DNA for the CDR3 is TGTGCCAGCAAGCGAGGGATTAGCTCCTACGAGCAGTACTTC.

This clone turned up a few times. The chain joins TRBV27 to TRBJ1-2; D remains ambiguous. The CDR3 has 15 amino acids. Per the germline V gene, CDR1 is MNHEY and CDR2 is SMNVEV (reference sequence). Trimming cost V 4 bases and J 5 bases, with 17 bases left between them. CDR3 in amino acids: CASSSSPLGAYGYTF. The CDR3 DNA reads as TGTGCCAGCAGTTCTAGTCCCTTGGGCGCATATGGCTACACCTTC.

This rearrangement joins TRBV28 to TRBJ2-7; 11 positions match TRBD2. V lost 9 bases, J lost 5 bases, and 12 bases stayed unmatched. This CDR3 has 15 amino acids. CDR1 and CDR2 from the germline V gene are MDHEN and SYDVKM. The CDR3 bases are TGTGCCAGTATGCACCCGGGACTAGCGGTCAACGAGCAGTACTTC. Translation: CASMHPGLAVNEQYF.

This sequence joins TRBV7-8 and TRBJ2-7; no definite D call. The CDR3 runs 12 residues. Germline V gives CDR1 SGHVS, CDR2 FQNEAQ. The germline V and J ends were trimmed by 0 bases and 4 bases, with 4 bases remaining between them. As DNA, the CDR3 is TGTGCCAGCAGCTTAGCGGTTTACGAGCAGTACTTC. Translation: CASSLAVYEQYF.

The J gene is TRBJ1-4, the V gene TRBV18; tentative D call: TRBD1 (6 bases). This CDR3 spans 15 amino acids. Trimming removed 2 bases at V and 8 bases at J, with 15 bases between. The germline V gene has CDR1 KGHSH and CDR2 LQKENI. CDR3 in amino acids: CASSPDWGREEKLFF. The CDR3 nucleotides read TGTGCCAGCTCACCAGATTGGGGGCGGGAAGAAAAACTGTTTTTT.

The genes are TRBV6-5 and TRBJ1-4; the D is unclear. The length of the CDR3 is 13 residues. The ends were cut back, 2 bases at V and 6 bases at J, with 7 bases in the middle. In germline, CDR1 is MNHEY, CDR2 SVGAGI. Here the CDR3 DNA reads TGTGCCAGCAGTTACCGAAGGGATGAAAAACTGTTTTTT. It yields the protein CASSYRRDEKLFF.

This chain links TRBV15 with TRBJ2-6; no firm D call. This CDR3 is built from 17 residues. The germline gives CDR1 LNHNV, CDR2 YYDKDF (reference sequence). The V and J ends lost 1 base and 0 bases respectively, with 10 bases between them. CDR3 sequence (DNA): TGTGCCACCAGCAGAGTAGTAGGCGCCTCTGGGGCCAACGTCCTGACTTTC. The encoded protein is CATSRVVGASGANVLTF. The whole variable domain, remainder taken from reference TRBV15 and TRBJ2-6, is DAMVIQNPRYQVTQFGKPVTLSCSQTLNHNVMYWYQQKSSQAPKLLFHYYDKDFNNEADTPDNFQSRRPNTSFCFLDIRSPGLGDTAMYLCATSRVVGASGANVLTFGAGSRLTVL.

The rearrangement uses TRBV6-5 and TRBJ1-6, with D possibly TRBD1 on 5 matching bases. Trimming took 8 bases from V and 0 from J, leaving 8 bases between them. CDR1 and CDR2 (germline): MNHEY, SVGAGI. The CDR3 is 14 amino acids. The CDR3 region is CASRQSSYNSPLHF. CDR3 nucleotide sequence: TGTGCCAGCCGACAGAGCTCCTATAATTCACCCCTCCACTTT.